Below, 24 T cell receptor beta chains from the same sample are listed, as sequenced in a study of T cell changes during pregnancy in multiple sclerosis. Assay: immunoSEQ multiplex PCR; the TCRdb copy retains only in-frame clones and omits some. This sample yields 40,000 to 50,000 clones, of which 93% are seen a single time; roughly 3.9% belongs to the top ten. Sequences were derived from CD8+ T cells from peripheral blood mononuclear cells, sampled after pregnancy. The receptor source for this set is a female donor with multiple sclerosis, enrolled in a pregnancy study.

The genes are TRBV2 and TRBJ2-1; TRBD1 aligns across 9 bases. V gave up 4 bases and J gave up 5 bases; unmatched junction bases: 3. CDR1 and CDR2 (germline): SNHLY, FYNNEI. The CDR3 spans 14 residues. For the CDR3, the DNA is TGTGCCAGCAGTGGTCGGACAGGGGACAATGAGCAGTTCTTC. Residues: CASSGRTGDNEQFF.

The chain combines TRBV6-1 with TRBJ2-7; D gene ambiguous. Germline V gene sequence: CDR1 MNHNS, CDR2 SASEGT. Trimming took 2 bases from V and 0 from J, leaving 8 bases between them. CDR3 length equals 14 residues. The CDR3 spells CASSEFSVSYEQYF. CDR3 DNA sequence: TGTGCCAGCAGTGAATTTTCGGTCTCCTACGAGCAGTACTTC.

The V and J genes are TRBV29-1 and TRBJ2-5; TRBD2 agrees at 9 bases. Trimming cost V 7 bases and J 4 bases; bases outside gene matches: 13. CDR1 and CDR2 from the germline V gene are SQVTM and ANQGSEA. This CDR3 is 15 amino acids long. The DNA of the CDR3 is TGCAGCGCGGGTCTAGCGGGGACCTCGGGAGAGACCCAGTACTTC. This gives the protein CSAGLAGTSGETQYF. The variable domain in full, with the rest retrieved from reference TRBV29-1 and TRBJ2-5, is SAVISQKPSRDICQRGTSLTIQCQVDSQVTMMFWYRQQPGQSLTLIATANQGSEATYESGFVIDKFPISRPNLTFSTLTVSNMSPEDSSIYLCSAGLAGTSGETQYFGPGTRLLVL.

This chain connects TRBV19 to TRBJ2-7, with a weak D call TRBD1 (5 bases). Trimming shortened V by 2 bases and J by 4 bases, and 9 bases separated the two germline ends. Germline V gene lookup returns CDR1 LNHDA and CDR2 SQIVND (reference sequence). There are 13 residues in the CDR3. The CDR3 nucleotides read TGTGCCAGTAGTATATGGGCAGGGTACGAGCAGTACTTC. It codes for CASSIWAGYEQYF.

The rearrangement joins TRBV7-8 to TRBJ2-3; maybe TRBD2 (6 bases). The V and J ends lost 4 bases and 1 base respectively, with 21 bases between them. Per the germline V gene, CDR1 is SGHVS and CDR2 is FQNEAQ. CDR3 length: 18 amino acids. The CDR3 region is CASSYSGAPKRGTDTQYF. The DNA for the CDR3 is TGTGCCAGCAGCTATTCCGGGGCCCCCAAGCGGGGCACAGATACGCAGTATTTT.

V and J are TRBV6-5 and TRBJ1-6, with 9 bases lining up with TRBD1. V lost 5 bases and J lost 6; bases outside the gene matches: 5. The CDR3 covers 15 residues. Germline values: CDR1 MNHEY, CDR2 SVGAGI. CDR3 DNA sequence: TGTGCCAGCAGTATCCCGGGACAGGGTAATTCACCCCTCCACTTT. It yields the protein CASSIPGQGNSPLHF.

CDR3 protein: CASSEGQKETQYF. The CDR3 bases are TGTGCCAGCAGCGAAGGTCAGAAAGAGACCCAGTACTTC. V and J are TRBV14 and TRBJ2-5, with unresolved D. Germline V gives CDR1 SGHDN, CDR2 FVKESK. V shed 5 bases and J shed 3 bases, with 10 bases lying between them. The CDR3 loop spans 13 amino acids.

The rearrangement uses TRBV27 and TRBJ1-3, with D unresolved. Germline V CDR1 and CDR2: MNHEY, SMNVEV (reference sequence). V was trimmed by 0 bases and J by 4 bases, leaving 4 bases between them. This CDR3 region has 13 residues. The CDR3 here is CASSLSRGNTIYF. The CDR3, as DNA: TGTGCCAGCAGTTTATCGAGAGGAAACACCATATATTTT.

V and J are TRBV29-1 and TRBJ2-2, with 8 bases identical to TRBD2. The V gene's germline CDR1 is SQVTM and CDR2 ANQGSEA. This CDR3 contains 14 residues. Trimming took 3 bases from V and 4 from J; bases not matched to a gene: 4. The CDR3 loop is CSVDGGGSTGELFF. The CDR3 bases are TGCAGCGTTGACGGGGGGGGGTCCACCGGGGAGCTGTTTTTT.

This clone was picked up one time. The V call is TRBV12-5, the J call TRBJ1-2, with D possibly matching TRBD1 (5 bases). V shed 6 bases and J shed 4 bases, with 15 bases lying between them. Germline V gene sequence: CDR1 LGHNT, CDR2 FRNRAP. The CDR3 consists of 14 residues. The CDR3 spells CASGPRASVYGYTF. The CDR3 DNA reads TGTGCTAGTGGACCCAGGGCCTCAGTCTATGGCTACACCTTC. Filled out from reference TRBV12-5 and TRBJ1-2, the complete variable domain reads DARVTQTPRHKVTEMGQEVTMRCQPILGHNTVFWYRQTMMQGLELLAYFRNRAPLDDSGMPKDRFSAEMPDATLATLKIQPSEPRDSAVYFCASGPRASVYGYTFGSGTRLTVV.

The chain employs TRBV9 and TRBJ2-1; D ambiguous. The CDR3 extends over 15 amino acids. Trimming stripped 0 bases from V and 0 bases from J, with 7 bases between. CDR1 SGDLS and CDR2 YYNGEE come from the germline V gene. CDR3 loop: CASSVDESSYNEQFF. The DNA of the CDR3 is TGTGCCAGCAGCGTAGACGAGAGCTCCTACAATGAGCAGTTCTTC.

Only one count was recorded for this clone. This chain links TRBV4-1 with TRBJ2-2; D is perhaps TRBD2 (6 bases). Trimming removed 1 base from V and 4 bases from J, with 13 bases in between. This CDR3 contains 16 residues. Per the germline V gene, CDR1 is MGHRA and CDR2 is YSYEKL. The CDR3 region has the DNA TGCGCCAGCAGCCAAGTAGGAGGGGTCCCCACCGGGGAGCTGTTTTTT. It yields the protein CASSQVGGVPTGELFF.

The chain couples TRBV6-6 to TRBJ1-3; D unclear. With 5 bases removed from V and 2 bases from J, the gap between germline ends came to 16 bases. Looked up from germline, CDR1 is MNHNY and CDR2 is SVGAGI (reference sequence). The CDR3 has 16 residues. CDR3 region: CASSPRGTEAGNTIYF. Written as DNA, the CDR3 is TGTGCCAGCAGTCCACGGGGTACGGAGGCTGGAAACACCATATATTTT.

The chain employs TRBV7-2 and TRBJ2-7; 11 bases align to TRBD1. This CDR3 region has 15 residues. Germline values: CDR1 SGHTA, CDR2 FQGNSA. The V gene end was trimmed by 3 bases and the J gene end by 7 bases; junction bases not matched to a gene: 8. CDR3 sequence reads: CASSFGGQGVGEQYF. CDR3 bases: TGTGCCAGCAGCTTCGGGGGACAGGGGGTAGGGGAGCAGTACTTC.

This rearrangement joins TRBV7-8 to TRBJ2-5; maybe TRBD2 (6 bases). From germline, CDR1 is SGHVS and CDR2 FQNEAQ. The CDR3 spans 15 residues. V shed 5 bases and J shed 2 bases, with 15 bases lying between them. CDR3 amino acids: CASSQTEGSQETQYF. In DNA form, the CDR3 reads TGTGCCAGCAGCCAAACGGAGGGCAGTCAAGAGACCCAGTACTTC.

CDR3: CASSLQGNTEAFF. CDR3 sequence (DNA): TGTGCCAGCAGTTTACAGGGGAACACTGAAGCTTTCTTT. The chain uses TRBV6-5 and TRBJ1-1; D perhaps matches TRBD1 (6 bases). The ends were cut back, 4 bases at V and 1 base at J, with 7 bases in the middle. Germline CDR1 MNHEY, CDR2 SVGAGI. This CDR3 is 13 amino acids long.

The J gene is TRBJ2-3, the V gene TRBV2; TRBD2 agrees at 15 bases. The CDR3 runs to 15 residues. The J segment lost 7 bases and the V segment lost 6 bases, leaving 5 bases of the junction unmatched. CDR1 and CDR2 from the germline V gene are SNHLY and FYNNEI. The CDR3 nucleotides read TGTGCCAGCAGCCCCGGGACTAGCGGGGGGAATACGCAGTATTTT. Amino acids: CASSPGTSGGNTQYF.

The chain links TRBV7-3 to TRBJ2-1, with TRBD1 matching 9 bases. V shed 4 bases, J shed 4 bases, and the junction held 5 bases outside the gene matches. This CDR3 region has 15 residues. CDR1 SGHTA and CDR2 FQGTGA come from the germline V gene. In DNA, the CDR3 is TGTGCCAGCAGCTCCAGACAGGGGGTTTACAATGAGCAGTTCTTC. Protein: CASSSRQGVYNEQFF.

This chain's CDR3 is CASSLASGAYEQYF. The CDR3 nucleotides are TGCGCCAGCAGCTTAGCTAGCGGGGCCTACGAGCAGTACTTC. The chain has TRBV5-1 and TRBJ2-7, with 9 positions matching TRBD2. This CDR3 has 14 amino acids. The V segment lost 2 bases and the J segment 2 bases; nucleotides outside the gene matches: 2. Germline values: CDR1 SGHRS, CDR2 YFSETQ.

The V and J genes are TRBV5-1 and TRBJ2-1; tentatively, D is TRBD2 (6 bases). The CDR3 is 15 residues long. Germline V CDR1 and CDR2: SGHRS, YFSETQ. Between the trimmed V and J ends, which lost 0 bases and 4 bases, there was a span of 11 bases. The CDR3 nucleotides read TGCGCCAGCAGCTTGGGGGGGGACCCTTACAATGAGCAGTTCTTC. Translation: CASSLGGDPYNEQFF.

The chain uses TRBV7-6 and TRBJ2-2; 8 nucleotides match TRBD1. Trimming removed 8 bases from V and 3 bases from J; junction bases left unmatched: 5. CDR3 length: 14 residues. The germline V gene encodes CDR1 SGHVS and CDR2 FNYEAQ. The CDR3 nucleotides are TGTGCCAGCGGGGGACAGGAAGACACCGGGGAGCTGTTTTTT. Protein: CASGGQEDTGELFF.

This rearrangement joins TRBV28 to TRBJ1-5, with D unclear. The V and J ends lost 3 bases and 8 bases respectively, with 11 bases between them. There are 13 residues in the CDR3. CDR1 MDHEN and CDR2 SYDVKM come from the germline V gene. CDR3: CASSFRGAKPQHF. The CDR3 DNA reads as TGTGCCAGCAGTTTCCGCGGAGCCAAGCCCCAGCATTTT.

With regard to this clone: The sample contains more than one DNA sequence encoding this CDR3. This sequence joins TRBV27 and TRBJ2-5; no firm D call. With 7 bases removed from V and 5 bases from J, the gap between germline ends came to 8 bases. Germline CDR1 MNHEY, CDR2 SMNVEV (reference sequence). The CDR3 covers 11 residues. The CDR3 DNA sequence: TGTGCCAGCACCCTTGGCGAGACCCAGTACTTC. Its translation is CASTLGETQYF.

The chain is built from TRBV19 and TRBJ2-7, with 10 bases lining up with TRBD1. Unmatched junction bases numbered 7, after V lost 1 base and J lost 4 bases. There are 16 residues in the CDR3. Germline loops: CDR1 LNHDA, CDR2 SQIVND (reference sequence). The CDR3, as DNA: TGTGCCAGTAGTATAGGGGGACAGGGGAGGCTTTACGAGCAGTACTTC. This sequence encodes CASSIGGQGRLYEQYF.